The clone carrying this T cell receptor beta chain came up many times. The data were obtained in a study of regulatory T cells in long-lasting Graves disease. Stated time point: newly diagnosed GD, antithyroid drugs for less than 3 months. PBMC RNA was the source of the TCR library. One endocrinology department in Xi'an, China, was where patients came from. The CDR3 is made up of 16 amino acids. Germline trimming cut 4 bases from V and 0 bases from J; bases unmatched to any gene: 4. Germline V CDR1 and CDR2: SGHRS, YFSETQ. Construction of the TCR beta libraries employed iRepertoire HTBI primers in conjunction with Arm-PCR of CDR3 regions. Each CDR3 protein is one row after TCRdb ran MiXCR on the multiplex PCR reads. This sample yields hundreds of thousands of distinct CDR3 sequences, of which 15% to 20% are seen a single time; just under 25% belongs to the top ten. The sample also formed part of further work on T cells in Graves' hyperthyroidism and ophthalmopathy. That study reports: Clinical symptoms, serum thyroxine and TRAb, thyroid ultrasound and orbital computed tomography together formed the diagnostic basis. With the HTBI primer set, the TCR CDR3 went through a first round of RT-PCR.

The chain carries TRBV5-1 and TRBJ2-3; 11 bases fit TRBD2. The specimen comprised peripheral blood mononuclear cells (PBMCs), sampled at new diagnosis, from a patient treated with antithyroid drugs. The source is a woman aged 35 to 59 with Graves disease. The CDR3 nucleotides are TGCGCCAGCAGCAAGGGACTAGCGGCGAGCACAGATACGCAGTATTTT. Translated: CASSKGLAASTDTQYF.